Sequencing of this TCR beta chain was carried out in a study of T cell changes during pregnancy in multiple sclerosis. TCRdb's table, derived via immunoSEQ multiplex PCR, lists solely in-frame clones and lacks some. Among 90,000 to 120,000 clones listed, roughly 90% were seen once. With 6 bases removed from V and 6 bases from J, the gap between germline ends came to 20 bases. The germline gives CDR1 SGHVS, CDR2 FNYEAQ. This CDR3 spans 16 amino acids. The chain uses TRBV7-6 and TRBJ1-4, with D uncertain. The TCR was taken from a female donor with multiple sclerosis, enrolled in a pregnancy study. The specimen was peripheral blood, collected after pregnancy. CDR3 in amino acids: CASRPRVGSVDEKLFF. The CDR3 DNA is TGTGCCAGCAGGCCACGGGTTGGGTCGGTGGATGAAAAACTGTTTTTT.